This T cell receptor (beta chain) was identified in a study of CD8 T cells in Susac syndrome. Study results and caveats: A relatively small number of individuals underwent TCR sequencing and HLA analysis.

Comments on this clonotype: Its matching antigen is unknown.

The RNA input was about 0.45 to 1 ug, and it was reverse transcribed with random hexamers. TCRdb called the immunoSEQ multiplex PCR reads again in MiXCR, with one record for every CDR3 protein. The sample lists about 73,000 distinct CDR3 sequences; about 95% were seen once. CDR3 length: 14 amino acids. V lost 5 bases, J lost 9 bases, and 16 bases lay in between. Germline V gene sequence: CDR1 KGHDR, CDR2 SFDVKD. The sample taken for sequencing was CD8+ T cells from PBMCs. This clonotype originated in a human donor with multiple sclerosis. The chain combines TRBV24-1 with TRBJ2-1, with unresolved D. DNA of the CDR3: TGTGCCACCAGTGGTGAAGGGTTGAGGAGTGAGCAGTTCTTC. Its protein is CATSGEGLRSEQFF.